These 30 T cell receptor beta chains originate from one sample sequenced in a study of shared clonotypes between healthy human individuals. TCRdb's copy holds only in-frame clones and misses some; the assay was immunoSEQ multiplex PCR. This table has some 2,100,000 clones, 90% to 96% appearing once. The source material was naive CD4+ T cells sorted from blood. Subset defined: CD45RA+ positively selected. All receptors come from a man between 18 and 29 years old in good health.

The chain couples TRBV5-1 to TRBJ2-5; D remains unclear. The CDR3 is 17 residues long. Trimming removed 3 bases from V and 5 bases from J, with 23 bases in between. Germline V gene sequence: CDR1 SGHRS, CDR2 YFSETQ. This CDR3 is CASSSTRAARIGETQYF. CDR3 DNA sequence: TGCGCCAGCAGCTCGACCCGGGCAGCGCGGATCGGGGAGACCCAGTACTTC.

This clone was picked up one time. The CDR3 coding sequence is TGTGCCAGCAGCCCTATGACAGGGGACGCCGGGGAGCTGTTTTTT. This translates into CASSPMTGDAGELFF. The chain recombines TRBV7-2 with TRBJ2-2; 8 nucleotides line up with TRBD1. Germline V gene sequence: CDR1 SGHTA, CDR2 FQGNSA. The CDR3 contains 15 residues. V was clipped by 5 bases and J by 6 bases; unmatched bases: 8. The variable domain in full, completed from reference TRBV7-2 and TRBJ2-2, reads GAGVSQSPSNKVTEKGKDVELRCDPISGHTALYWYRQSLGQGLEFLIYFQGNSAPDKSGLPSDRFSAERTGGSVSTLTIQRTQQEDSAVYLCASSPMTGDAGELFFGEGSRLTVL.

The rearrangement links TRBV5-6 to TRBJ2-7; D perhaps matches TRBD1 (5 bases). Germline values: CDR1 SGHDT, CDR2 YYEEEE. This CDR3 comprises 14 residues. The V end was cut by 3 bases, the J end by 2 bases, with 12 bases between. CDR3 protein: CASSYGHFAYEQYF. DNA of the CDR3: TGTGCCAGCAGCTACGGACACTTTGCCTACGAGCAGTACTTC. Supplemented by reference TRBV5-6 and TRBJ2-7, the full variable domain reads DAGVTQSPTHLIKTRGQQVTLRCSPKSGHDTVSWYQQALGQGPQFIFQYYEEEERQRGNFPDRFSGHQFPNYSSELNVNALLLGDSALYLCASSYGHFAYEQYFGPGTRLTVT.

The V call is TRBV6-6, the J call TRBJ2-7, with 11 bases identical to TRBD1. The CDR3 is made up of 15 amino acids. The V gene end was trimmed by 4 bases and the J gene end by 6 bases; junction bases not matched to a gene: 8. CDR1 is MNHNY and CDR2 is SVGAGI in the germline V gene (reference sequence). Here the CDR3 DNA reads TGTGCCAGCAGTTTCCCGCGGGACAGGGGGAGCGAGCAGTACTTC. Amino acids: CASSFPRDRGSEQYF.

The gene calls are TRBV4-1 and TRBJ1-2; TRBD1 matches at 7 bases. The CDR3 extends over 14 amino acids. Per the germline V gene, CDR1 is MGHRA and CDR2 is YSYEKL. V lost 3 bases and J lost 4; bases outside the gene matches: 5. This CDR3 reads CASSQTGYSYGYTF. The CDR3 DNA is TGCGCCAGCAGCCAGACAGGGTACTCCTATGGCTACACCTTC.

The chain uses TRBV5-4 and TRBJ2-2; 9 positions match TRBD1. This CDR3 spans 18 amino acids. The V gene end was trimmed by 3 bases and the J gene end by 0 bases; junction bases not matched to a gene: 9. Germline lookup yields CDR1 SGHNT and CDR2 YYREEE (reference sequence). CDR3 DNA sequence: TGTGCCAGCAGCTCACCCGGACGGACAGGGGCGAACACCGGGGAGCTGTTTTTT. Protein: CASSSPGRTGANTGELFF. Full variable domain (outside the CDR3, taken from reference TRBV5-4 and TRBJ2-2): ETGVTQSPTHLIKTRGQQVTLRCSSQSGHNTVSWYQQALGQGPQFIFQYYREEENGRGNFPPRFSGLQFPNYSSELNVNALELDDSALYLCASSSPGRTGANTGELFFGEGSRLTVL.

V is TRBV28 and J is TRBJ1-4, with a possible D match to TRBD1 (5 bases). V was trimmed by 5 bases and J by 0 bases, leaving 22 bases between them. The CDR3 totals 19 residues. Germline CDR1 reads MDHEN; CDR2 reads SYDVKM. DNA for the CDR3: TGTGCCAGCAGTCCCAATGTCTTGGGACTATCTGCAACTAATGAAAAACTGTTTTTT. Its protein product is CASSPNVLGLSATNEKLFF. Full variable domain (remainder filled in from reference TRBV28 and TRBJ1-4): DVKVTQSSRYLVKRTGEKVFLECVQDMDHENMFWYRQDPGLGLRLIYFSYDVKMKEKGDIPEGYSVSREKKERFSLILESASTNQTSMYLCASSPNVLGLSATNEKLFFGSGTQLSVL.

This clone showed up just a few times. At the DNA level, this CDR3 is encoded by other sequences in the same sample as well. The chain uses TRBV18 and TRBJ2-5; D is ambiguous. The length of the CDR3 is 13 residues. V gave up 0 bases and J gave up 4 bases, with 6 bases separating them. Germline values: CDR1 KGHSH, CDR2 LQKENI. CDR3 loop: CASSPPVGETQYF. The CDR3, as DNA: TGTGCCAGCTCACCACCGGTCGGAGAGACCCAGTACTTC.

The chain has TRBV28 and TRBJ1-2, with D possibly TRBD1 on 5 matching bases. This CDR3 is built from 15 residues. Germline lookup yields CDR1 MDHEN and CDR2 SYDVKM. Deletions cut 3 bases from V and 2 bases from J, with 13 bases between. CDR3 in amino acids: CASSFRVKENYGYTF. Written as DNA, the CDR3 is TGTGCCAGCAGTTTCAGGGTGAAGGAGAACTATGGCTACACCTTC.

The chain has TRBV28 and TRBJ2-3; 12 bases are shared with TRBD2. Germline V gene sequence: CDR1 MDHEN, CDR2 SYDVKM. CDR3 length equals 15 residues. V was clipped by 2 bases and J by 7 bases; unmatched bases: 4. The CDR3 nucleotides read TGTGCCAGCAGTTTACGACTAGCGGGGGTGTATACGCAGTATTTT. Translating it yields CASSLRLAGVYTQYF. The entire variable domain, with the rest obtained from reference TRBV28 and TRBJ2-3, is as follows: DVKVTQSSRYLVKRTGEKVFLECVQDMDHENMFWYRQDPGLGLRLIYFSYDVKMKEKGDIPEGYSVSREKKERFSLILESASTNQTSMYLCASSLRLAGVYTQYFGPGTRLTVL.

This chain connects TRBV11-2 to TRBJ2-1, with a tentative D call TRBD1 (6 bases). The CDR3 runs to 15 residues. V was clipped by 5 bases and J by 0 bases, with 11 bases between them. Germline V CDR1 and CDR2: SGHAT, FQNNGV. The CDR3 sequence is CASSVTGSSYNEQFF. The CDR3 nucleotides read TGTGCCAGCAGCGTGACAGGCAGCTCCTACAATGAGCAGTTCTTC.

The chain uses TRBV2 and TRBJ1-1; tentative D call: TRBD1 (6 bases). Deletions cut 6 bases from V and 8 bases from J, with 19 bases between. Germline values: CDR1 SNHLY, CDR2 FYNNEI. The length of the CDR3 is 14 residues. The CDR3 DNA reads as TGTGCCAGCAGACTCCAAGAAAACAGGGTGGAAGCTTTCTTT. Its translation is CASRLQENRVEAFF.

As regards this clone: This specimen includes other DNA sequences encoding the same CDR3. The chain has TRBV30 and TRBJ1-2; D is possibly TRBD1 (6 bases). This CDR3 is built from 15 residues. CDR1 is GTSNPN and CDR2 is SVGIG in the germline V gene (reference sequence). The V and J ends lost 0 bases and 2 bases respectively, with 13 bases between them. The CDR3 bases are TGTGCCTGGAGTGTCTCTCGGCAGGGGAACTATGGCTACACCTTC. Translating it yields CAWSVSRQGNYGYTF.

Details on this clone: This specimen includes other DNA sequences encoding the same CDR3. The V and J genes are TRBV19 and TRBJ1-6; possibly TRBD1 for D (6 bases). This CDR3 is 14 amino acids long. From germline, CDR1 is LNHDA and CDR2 SQIVND (reference sequence). V gave up 3 bases and J gave up 7 bases, with 10 bases separating them. CDR3 sequence reads: CASSIGQGNSPLHF. The CDR3 nucleotides are TGTGCCAGTAGTATCGGTCAGGGGAATTCACCCCTCCACTTT. The variable domain in full, with the rest retrieved from reference TRBV19 and TRBJ1-6, is DGGITQSPKYLFRKEGQNVTLSCEQNLNHDAMYWYRQDPGQGLRLIYYSQIVNDFQKGDIAEGYSVSREKKESFPLTVTSAQKNPTAFYLCASSIGQGNSPLHFGNGTRLTVT.

DNA of the CDR3: TGTGCCAGCAGCTCAAATACAGGGGGTGGCTACACCTTC. Translating it yields CASSSNTGGGYTF. This chain connects TRBV7-9 to TRBJ1-2; 8 bases agree with TRBD1. CDR3 length equals 13 residues. The germline V gene encodes CDR1 SEHNR and CDR2 FQNEAQ (reference sequence). Germline trimming cut 4 bases from V and 7 bases from J; bases unmatched to any gene: 5.

This sequence joins TRBV2 and TRBJ2-1; D is tentatively TRBD1 or TRBD2 (5 bases each). The V end was cut by 5 bases, the J end by 6 bases, with 23 bases between. The length of the CDR3 is 17 residues. Per the germline V gene, CDR1 is SNHLY and CDR2 is FYNNEI. The CDR3 reads CASSYPITRGDPNEQFF. The CDR3 DNA reads TGTGCCAGCAGTTACCCAATTACTAGGGGAGACCCCAATGAGCAGTTCTTC.

This chain connects TRBV28 to TRBJ1-1, with D unresolved. This CDR3 has 13 residues. The V gene lost 5 bases and the J gene lost 0 bases, with 7 bases spanning the gap. Germline CDR1 reads MDHEN; CDR2 reads SYDVKM. The chain's CDR3 is CASSDWVNTEAFF. CDR3 bases: TGTGCCAGCAGTGACTGGGTGAACACTGAAGCTTTCTTT.

The V call is TRBV7-9, the J call TRBJ1-3; D is unresolved. V gave up 5 bases and J gave up 2 bases, with 13 bases separating them. Germline V lookup: CDR1 SEHNR, CDR2 FQNEAQ (reference sequence). CDR3 length equals 15 residues. CDR3: CASSPGAGAGNTIYF. In DNA form, the CDR3 reads TGTGCCAGCAGCCCCGGAGCAGGTGCTGGAAACACCATATATTTT.

V and J are TRBV20-1 and TRBJ2-7; D is unresolved. V was cut by 3 bases and J by 9 bases, with 9 bases left in between. The CDR3 is made up of 10 amino acids. CDR1 DFQATT and CDR2 SNEGSKA come from the germline V gene (reference sequence). The CDR3 bases are TGCAGTGCTAGTGATAGGGTGCAGTACTTC. This sequence encodes CSASDRVQYF.

The chain uses TRBV28 and TRBJ2-5; D gene ambiguous. V gave up 2 bases and J gave up 5 bases, with 12 bases separating them. Germline CDR1 MDHEN, CDR2 SYDVKM. This CDR3 comprises 14 residues. CDR3 DNA sequence: TGTGCCAGCAGTTTACCATCGCTCCCGGAGACCCAGTACTTC. Translating it yields CASSLPSLPETQYF.

The CDR3 DNA is TGTGCCAGTAGTATTGGGGAAGACAGGGTCAATCAGCCCCAGCATTTT. This gives the protein CASSIGEDRVNQPQHF. This chain joins TRBV19 and TRBJ1-5; 7 bases map to TRBD1. The CDR3 sequence is 16 residues long. The germline CDR1 and CDR2 sequences are LNHDA and SQIVND (reference sequence). J was trimmed by 3 bases and V by 3 bases; bases with no gene match: 8.

The gene calls are TRBV6-5 and TRBJ2-3, with a weak D call TRBD2 (5 bases). Trimming removed 6 bases at V and 7 bases at J, with 14 bases between. This CDR3 has 13 residues. Germline V gene data show CDR1 as MNHEY and CDR2 as SVGAGI. The CDR3 sequence: CASSPSIPHTQYF. The CDR3 nucleotides read TGTGCCAGCAGCCCTAGCATCCCCCATACGCAGTATTTT.

This clone was seen a few times. The rearrangement links TRBV7-9 to TRBJ1-2; a possible D gene is TRBD1 (6 bases). V shed 5 bases and J shed 3 bases, with 16 bases lying between them. The CDR3 spans 15 residues. Germline V lookup: CDR1 SEHNR, CDR2 FQNEAQ (reference sequence). The CDR3 DNA follows: TGTGCCAGCAGCCCCTATGGACAGTCGGACTATGGCTACACCTTC. Translation: CASSPYGQSDYGYTF. Filled out from reference TRBV7-9 and TRBJ1-2, the complete variable domain reads DTGVSQNPRHKITKRGQNVTFRCDPISEHNRLYWYRQTLGQGPEFLTYFQNEAQLEKSRLLSDRFSAERPKGSFSTLEIQRTEQGDSAMYLCASSPYGQSDYGYTFGSGTRLTVV.

The V call is TRBV25-1, the J call TRBJ1-2; TRBD1 might be the D (5 bases). CDR3 length: 12 residues. The germline CDR1 and CDR2 sequences are MGHDK and SYGVNS. The V end lost 7 bases, the J end lost 4 bases, and 10 bases lay between the germline ends. CDR3 region: CASTGGSYGYTF. The CDR3 bases are TGTGCCAGCACCGGGGGGAGCTATGGCTACACCTTC.

As regards this clone: The same CDR3 also results from other DNA sequences found in this sample. The DNA for the CDR3 is TGTGCCATCAGTGAGTCGAGTCGGGAGACCCAGTACTTC. Its protein is CAISESSRETQYF. This chain links TRBV10-3 with TRBJ2-5; unclear D gene. V was pared by 0 bases and J by 5 bases, with 7 bases between. The germline gives CDR1 ENHRY, CDR2 SYGVKD. The CDR3 totals 13 residues.

This clone was found a few times. This chain uses TRBV28 with TRBJ1-5; D uncertain. Between the trimmed V and J ends, which lost 7 bases and 1 base, there was a span of 14 bases. Germline V gene data show CDR1 as MDHEN and CDR2 as SYDVKM. This CDR3 spans 15 amino acids. CDR3 nucleotide sequence: TGTGCCAGCACCCAAGGAGACGGGAGCAATCAGCCCCAGCATTTT. It yields the protein CASTQGDGSNQPQHF.

V usage is TRBV14 and J usage is TRBJ2-5; D gene unclear. Germline lookup yields CDR1 SGHDN and CDR2 FVKESK. The CDR3 is 14 amino acids. V dropped 0 bases and J dropped 5 bases, with 10 bases sitting between them. CDR3 nucleotides: TGTGCCAGCAGCCAAGATCGCTACACTGAGACCCAGTACTTC. Translating it yields CASSQDRYTETQYF.

The chain is built from TRBV7-9 and TRBJ2-4; D possibly corresponds to TRBD2 (6 bases). Trimming removed 5 bases at V and 0 bases at J, with 14 bases between. Germline V lookup: CDR1 SEHNR, CDR2 FQNEAQ (reference sequence). The CDR3 contains 16 residues. In nucleotides, the CDR3 is TGTGCCAGCAGCCCGCCCCTAGCGTTAGCCAAAAACATTCAGTACTTC. It codes for CASSPPLALAKNIQYF.

V gene TRBV5-1 combines with J gene TRBJ2-5; weak D call: TRBD1 (6 bases). V was cut by 4 bases and J by 0 bases, with 16 bases left in between. CDR1 SGHRS and CDR2 YFSETQ come from the germline V gene. The CDR3 runs to 16 residues. The CDR3 nucleotides are TGCGCCAGCAGCCCCCGGACAGTTTTGTACCAAGAGACCCAGTACTTC. Amino acid sequence: CASSPRTVLYQETQYF. The full variable domain, completed using reference TRBV5-1 and TRBJ2-5, is KAGVTQTPRYLIKTRGQQVTLSCSPISGHRSVSWYQQTPGQGLQFLFEYFSETQRNKGNFPGRFSGRQFSNSRSEMNVSTLELGDSALYLCASSPRTVLYQETQYFGPGTRLLVL.

V and J are TRBV18 and TRBJ2-1, with TRBD1 matching over 8 bases. V lost 4 bases to trimming and J lost 4 bases; unmatched junction nucleotides: 15. CDR1 and CDR2 (germline): KGHSH, LQKENI. CDR3 size: 18 residues. The CDR3: CASSRRQGSDFGYNEQFF. In nucleotides, the CDR3 is TGTGCCAGCTCACGCCGACAGGGGTCCGACTTTGGGTACAATGAGCAGTTCTTC.